This is a list of T cell receptor beta chains from one sample in a study of shared clonotypes between healthy human individuals. Sequenced by immunoSEQ multiplex PCR; TCRdb stores in-frame clones only, minus some. The table shows about 700,000 clones, with about 90% occurring only once. The source material was naive CD8+ T cells sorted from blood. The receptor set was obtained from a man in his thirties or forties in good health. Each CDR3 is given with its conserved first and last residue. D genes are given only for firm matches. For some rows the clone size is stated as once, few or many, or as a class when expanded; others skip it.

TRBJ2-3,TRBV19,.,.,CASSTPGSLLTDTQYF,TGTGCCAGTAGTACCCCCGGGTCCCTACTCACAGATACGCAGTATTTT
TRBJ1-4,TRBV13,.,.,CASRSIRDPTEKLFF,TGTGCCAGCAGATCAATCCGGGACCCCACGGAGAAACTGTTTTTT
TRBJ2-5,TRBV28,.,.,CASSHAGPVSETQYF,TGTGCCAGCAGTCACGCGGGCCCAGTTTCGGAGACCCAGTACTTC
TRBJ2-7,TRBV27,TRBD2,.,CASSLGLDSYEQYF,TGTGCCAGCAGTTTAGGACTAGATTCCTACGAGCAGTACTTC
TRBJ2-7,TRBV11-2,.,.,CASIRANDYEQYF,TGTGCCAGCATAAGGGCCAACGACTACGAGCAGTACTTC
TRBJ2-5,TRBV9,TRBD1,.,CASSVAGTGGETQYF,TGTGCCAGCAGCGTAGCGGGGACAGGGGGAGAGACCCAGTACTTC
TRBJ2-7,TRBV5-6,TRBD1,.,CASSWKDRDPYEQYF,TGTGCCAGCAGCTGGAAGGACAGGGATCCCTACGAGCAGTACTTC
TRBJ2-4,TRBV7-2,.,.,CASSSEPGVAIKNIQYF,TGTGCCAGCAGCTCCGAGCCGGGGGTAGCTATCAAAAACATTCAGTACTTC
TRBJ2-7,TRBV5-4,.,once,CASSARGANSYEQYF,TGTGCCAGCAGCGCGAGAGGGGCTAACTCCTACGAGCAGTACTTC
TRBJ2-1,TRBV5-1,.,.,CASSSGPPGLQFF,TGCGCCAGCAGCTCTGGCCCACCGGGACTGCAGTTCTTC
TRBJ2-3,TRBV28,TRBD2,.,CASSPTAGGPRYTQYF,TGTGCCAGCAGTCCTACAGCGGGAGGGCCAAGGTATACGCAGTATTTT
TRBJ2-3,TRBV4-3,.,.,CASSQDSRADTQYF,TGCGCCAGCAGCCAAGATTCCCGCGCAGATACGCAGTATTTT
TRBJ1-5,TRBV7-9,.,.,CASSVNTQPQHF,TGTGCCAGCAGCGTGAATACTCAGCCCCAGCATTTT
TRBJ1-2,TRBV30,.,.,CAWSVPLQENYGYTF,TGTGCCTGGAGTGTACCCCTTCAGGAGAACTATGGCTACACCTTC
TRBJ1-1,TRBV28,.,.,CASNRATEAFF,TGTGCCAGCAACCGGGCAACTGAAGCTTTCTTT
TRBJ2-7,TRBV30,.,.,CAWSAIAEPYEQYF,TGTGCCTGGAGTGCCATAGCGGAGCCCTACGAGCAGTACTTC
TRBJ2-6,TRBV5-5,TRBD2,.,CASSASLAMNSGANVLTF,TGTGCCAGCAGCGCTTCACTAGCGATGAACTCTGGGGCCAACGTCCTGACTTTC
TRBJ2-3,TRBV29-1,.,.,CSVDGVEGGPDTQYF,TGCAGCGTTGATGGGGTTGAGGGGGGACCAGATACGCAGTATTTT
TRBJ2-3,TRBV5-1,.,.,CASSFQSIPDTQYF,TGCGCCAGCAGCTTCCAATCAATACCAGATACGCAGTATTTT
TRBJ2-5,TRBV5-5,.,once,CASSLAARGSGETQYF,TGTGCCAGCAGCTTGGCGGCCAGGGGATCAGGCGAGACCCAGTACTTC
TRBJ1-1,TRBV29-1,.,.,CSVDSGWNTEAFF,TGCAGCGTCGACTCGGGATGGAACACTGAAGCTTTCTTT
TRBJ2-1,TRBV6-5,TRBD2,.,CASSYSWTSGKNEQFF,TGTGCCAGCAGTTACTCTTGGACTAGCGGGAAAAATGAGCAGTTCTTC
TRBJ2-1,TRBV5-6,.,.,CASSLFADSYNEQFF,TGTGCCAGCAGCTTGTTTGCGGACTCCTACAATGAGCAGTTCTTC
TRBJ2-1,TRBV5-5,.,.,CASSLEWGTNEQFF,TGTGCCAGCAGCTTGGAGTGGGGGACCAATGAGCAGTTCTTC
TRBJ2-7,TRBV27,TRBD2,.,CASSSYSGTPYEQYF,TGTGCCAGCAGTTCTTATAGCGGGACCCCCTACGAGCAGTACTTC
TRBJ2-5,TRBV9,.,.,CASSSAGKQETQYF,TGTGCCAGCAGCTCTGCGGGTAAACAAGAGACCCAGTACTTC
TRBJ2-1,TRBV29-1,.,.,CSVVLAHHNEQFF,TGCAGCGTTGTGCTAGCTCACCACAATGAGCAGTTCTTC
TRBJ2-3,TRBV27,.,.,CASSLSPWAGWADTQYF,TGTGCCAGCAGTTTATCACCCTGGGCGGGATGGGCAGATACGCAGTATTTT
TRBJ2-3,TRBV9,.,.,CASSPRLPPSPTFDTQYF,TGTGCCAGCAGCCCCCGACTTCCGCCAAGCCCCACATTCGATACGCAGTATTTT
TRBJ2-7,TRBV2,TRBD2,.,CASLPLRLAGGLNEQYF,TGTGCCAGCCTTCCACTCCGACTAGCGGGAGGGTTGAACGAGCAGTACTTC
TRBJ2-3,TRBV5-4,.,.,CASSLPGEPTDTQYF,TGTGCCAGCAGCTTGCCGGGAGAGCCCACAGATACGCAGTATTTT
TRBJ2-2,TRBV6-5,.,once,CASSYGTSGELFF,TGTGCCAGCAGTTACGGGACATCCGGGGAGCTGTTTTTT
TRBJ2-7,TRBV7-2,.,.,CASSLRGGLSYEQYF,TGTGCCAGCAGCTTAAGGGGCGGACTGAGCTACGAGCAGTACTTC
TRBJ2-5,TRBV2,.,.,CASSEEWSAQETQYF,TGTGCCAGCAGTGAAGAGTGGTCAGCCCAAGAGACCCAGTACTTC
TRBJ2-1,TRBV27,.,.,CATTRLDLNFNEQFF,TGTGCCACCACCCGGTTGGACCTTAACTTTAATGAGCAGTTCTTC
TRBJ2-5,TRBV6-1,.,.,CASLFRWTVQETQYF,TGTGCCAGCCTTTTTCGGTGGACAGTACAAGAGACCCAGTACTTC
TRBJ2-7,TRBV21-1,.,.,CASSFRGVSYEQYF,TGTGCCAGCAGCTTCCGTGGGGTCTCCTACGAGCAGTACTTC
TRBJ2-3,TRBV27,TRBD2,.,CARLAGGSDTQYF,TGTGCCAGACTAGCGGGAGGGTCAGATACGCAGTATTTT
TRBJ1-4,TRBV27,.,.,CASSLFGLVGEKLFF,TGTGCCAGCAGTTTGTTTGGATTAGTCGGTGAAAAACTGTTTTTT
TRBJ2-3,TRBV6-5,TRBD2,.,CASSYSPAGGSDTQYF,TGTGCCAGCAGTTACTCCCCTGCGGGAGGCTCAGATACGCAGTATTTT
TRBJ2-1,TRBV7-9,TRBD1,.,CASSFGFGTADNEQFF,TGTGCCAGCAGCTTCGGTTTCGGGACAGCAGACAATGAGCAGTTCTTC
TRBJ2-1,TRBV18,TRBD2,.,CASSPGLAGDYNEQFF,TGTGCCAGCTCACCGGGGCTAGCGGGAGACTACAATGAGCAGTTCTTC
TRBJ2-1,TRBV29-1,TRBD2,.,CSLSRLAGDNEQFF,TGCAGCCTCTCGAGACTAGCGGGAGACAATGAGCAGTTCTTC